What follows are 30 T cell receptor beta chains derived from one specimen sequenced in a study of T cell repertoires in cytomegalovirus infection (dated by TCRdb to the late 2010s). Sequenced using an Illumina HiSeq 1500. TCRdb reprocessing: public reads trimmed at Q25 with fastp, clones called with MiXCR, in-frame beta chains kept. CDR3 protein duplicates are merged, each entry listing the most common genes and DNA. For this sample the table gives about 320,000 distinct CDR3 sequences, of which more than 8% were detected only once. Roughly 4% of the sample lies in the top ten. The sample consisted of PBMCs. These receptors came from a human donor in good health (CMV status not recorded). Some clones in this sample may be carry-over from other donors' samples.

This clonotype was seen a few times. This chain joins TRBV7-3 and TRBJ2-1; D ambiguous. Between the trimmed V and J ends, which lost 5 bases and 4 bases, there was a span of 9 bases. This CDR3 comprises 13 residues. Germline assignment: CDR1 SGHTA and CDR2 FQGTGA. CDR3 amino acids: CASSPDIYNEQFF. The CDR3 nucleotides read TGTGCCAGCAGCCCCGACATTTACAATGAGCAGTTCTTC.

The sample holds many counts of this clonotype. The chain employs TRBV9 and TRBJ1-1, with D unclear. The germline CDR1 and CDR2 sequences are SGDLS and YYNGEE. This CDR3 has 13 amino acids. V was trimmed by 0 bases and J by 1 base, leaving 4 bases between them. In nucleotides, the CDR3 is TGTGCCAGCAGCGTAGAATCGAACACTGAAGCTTTCTTT. This encodes CASSVESNTEAFF.

This clonotype was detected a few times. The J gene is TRBJ1-5, the V gene TRBV19; 8 bases map to TRBD1. V lost 6 bases and J lost 4; bases outside the gene matches: 11. CDR3 length equals 16 residues. Germline V CDR1 and CDR2: LNHDA, SQIVND (reference sequence). As DNA, the CDR3 is TGTGCCAGTAGCGAAGACGGGACAGGTGGGAATCAGCCCCAGCATTTT. Protein: CASSEDGTGGNQPQHF.

This clonotype was observed many times. The chain is built from TRBV11-2 and TRBJ2-5; 14 bases align to TRBD2. This CDR3 is 19 amino acids long. J gave up 4 bases and V 6 bases, and 16 bases lay outside the gene matches. Germline assignment: CDR1 SGHAT and CDR2 FQNNGV. CDR3 in DNA: TGTGCCAGCAGGGGGGGGGGACTAGCGGGAGCAATGTTGGCAGAGACCCAGTACTTC. Translated, it gives CASRGGGLAGAMLAETQYF.

Ten or more counts support this clonotype. CDR3 sequence reads: CASSPGTAWGTQYF. CDR3 coding DNA: TGTGCCAGCAGCCCCGGGACTGCCTGGGGTACGCAGTATTTT. V gene TRBV7-2 combines with J gene TRBJ2-3, with D possibly TRBD2 on 6 matching bases. Germline V gene lookup returns CDR1 SGHTA and CDR2 FQGNSA. The CDR3 has 14 residues. V was cut by 5 bases and J by 8 bases, with 17 bases left in between.

This clonotype was seen ten or more times. This CDR3 is CASSWTGGNQPQHF. In nucleotides, the CDR3 is TGTGCCAGCAGCTGGACAGGGGGTAATCAGCCCCAGCATTTT. J is TRBJ1-5 and V is TRBV7-2; 10 bases align to TRBD1. Trimming at V came to 4 bases and at J to 4 bases, leaving 1 base not matched to a gene. The CDR3 consists of 14 residues. CDR1 and CDR2 from the germline V gene are SGHTA and FQGNSA.

The J gene is TRBJ2-4, the V gene TRBV5-1, with TRBD1 matching over 9 bases. V shed 6 bases, J shed 6 bases, and the junction held 13 bases outside the gene matches. Germline lookup yields CDR1 SGHRS and CDR2 YFSETQ. The CDR3 length is 16 residues. CDR3 region: CASTFSSGTGRNIQYF. As DNA, the CDR3 is TGCGCCAGCACTTTTTCATCCGGGACAGGGAGAAACATTCAGTACTTC.

This clonotype was detected a few times. The gene calls are TRBV14 and TRBJ1-6; weak D call: TRBD1 (5 bases). Germline CDR1 is SGHDN and CDR2 is FVKESK. The length of the CDR3 is 13 residues. V was cut by 1 base and J by 9 bases, with 7 bases left in between. The CDR3 DNA follows: TGTGCCAGCAGCCAAGTGGGGGGTTCACCCCTCCACTTT. Protein sequence: CASSQVGGSPLHF.

This clonotype has ten or more counts. The rearrangement joins TRBV28 to TRBJ1-2; D is possibly TRBD1 (5 bases). Per germline, CDR1 MDHEN and CDR2 SYDVKM. The CDR3 length is 16 residues. With 0 bases removed from V and 5 bases from J, the gap between germline ends came to 16 bases. The CDR3 here is CASSLWGRGRPYGYTF. CDR3 nucleotide sequence: TGTGCCAGCAGTTTATGGGGGCGGGGGAGACCGTATGGCTACACCTTC.

This clonotype was observed at least ten times. The V call is TRBV7-2, the J call TRBJ2-6, with D unresolved. Trimming removed 6 bases from V and 1 base from J, with 10 bases in between. The CDR3 runs to 15 residues. Germline-derived CDR1 and CDR2 are SGHTA and FQGNSA. DNA of the CDR3: TGTGCCAGCAGTAGTTGGGTATCTGGGGCCAACGTCCTGACTTTC. Translation gives CASSSWVSGANVLTF. Complete variable domain (other parts from reference TRBV7-2 and TRBJ2-6): GAGVSQSPSNKVTEKGKDVELRCDPISGHTALYWYRQSLGQGLEFLIYFQGNSAPDKSGLPSDRFSAERTGGSVSTLTIQRTQQEDSAVYLCASSSWVSGANVLTFGAGSRLTVL.

This clonotype was counted at least ten times. The genes are TRBV7-2 and TRBJ1-1; tentatively, D is TRBD1 (5 bases). In germline, CDR1 is SGHTA, CDR2 FQGNSA. The V and J ends lost 3 bases and 5 bases respectively, with 16 bases between them. CDR3 length: 15 amino acids. The CDR3 coding sequence is TGTGCCAGCAGCTTGGAACAGGTCCGGAAGACTGAAGCTTTCTTT. Translation: CASSLEQVRKTEAFF.

This clonotype was counted ten times or more. The chain uses TRBV7-9 and TRBJ2-7; a possible D gene is TRBD1 (5 bases). CDR3 length: 12 residues. Germline V lookup: CDR1 SEHNR, CDR2 FQNEAQ (reference sequence). Trimming left V 4 bases short and J 5 bases short, with 9 bases between. CDR3 in amino acids: CASSSQGNEQYF. DNA for the CDR3: TGTGCCAGCAGCTCCCAGGGAAACGAGCAGTACTTC. The full variable domain, in which reference TRBV7-9 and TRBJ2-7 provide the parts outside the CDR3, is DTGVSQNPRHKITKRGQNVTFRCDPISEHNRLYWYRQTLGQGPEFLTYFQNEAQLEKSRLLSDRFSAERPKGSFSTLEIQRTEQGDSAMYLCASSSQGNEQYFGPGTRLTVT.

This clonotype has a handful of counts. The chain is built from TRBV3-1 and TRBJ1-3, with TRBD1 as a possible D gene (5 bases). V lost 4 bases, J lost 0 bases, and 13 bases lay in between. The CDR3 totals 16 residues. Germline CDR1 LGHDT, CDR2 YNNKEL (reference sequence). The CDR3 bases are TGTGCCAGCAGCCTAGGGACGTCCAGCTCTGGAAACACCATATATTTT. It encodes CASSLGTSSSGNTIYF.

The J gene is TRBJ1-2, the V gene TRBV6-2 or TRBV6-3, with D hard to call. CDR3 length equals 14 residues. V lost 0 bases to trimming and J lost 4 bases, with 9 bases between them. Germline V gene lookup returns CDR1 MNHEY and CDR2 SVGEGT. CDR3 amino acids: CASSYSVQLYGYTF. CDR3 in DNA: TGTGCCAGCAGTTACTCTGTTCAGCTCTATGGCTACACCTTC.

The chain couples TRBV6-5 to TRBJ2-5, with TRBD1 matching over 8 bases. From germline, CDR1 is MNHEY and CDR2 SVGAGI. This CDR3 has 15 amino acids. The junction had 10 bases not matched to a gene; V was cut back by 5 bases and J by 5 bases. CDR3 loop: CASSPRQGKGETQYF. DNA for the CDR3: TGTGCCAGCAGTCCCAGACAGGGGAAGGGGGAGACCCAGTACTTC.

The chain links TRBV7-6 to TRBJ1-1; D might be TRBD1 (5 bases). There are 16 residues in the CDR3. V lost 5 bases and J lost 4, with 20 bases in between. Germline CDR1 and CDR2: SGHVS and FNYEAQ. This CDR3 is CASSPFLGGGFTEAFF. CDR3 nucleotide sequence: TGTGCCAGCAGCCCCTTTCTCGGCGGGGGATTCACTGAAGCTTTCTTT.

This clonotype was detected a few times. The chain has TRBV12-3 or TRBV12-4 and TRBJ2-1; 11 nucleotides align to TRBD2. Trimming removed 6 bases from V and 3 bases from J; junction bases left unmatched: 4. CDR3 length: 15 residues. The CDR3 here is CASRLAGGVYNEQFF. CDR3 coding DNA: TGTGCCAGCAGGCTAGCGGGGGGCGTCTACAATGAGCAGTTCTTC.

At least ten counts were recorded for this clonotype. The genes are TRBV7-9 and TRBJ1-5; perhaps TRBD1 as D (6 bases). V lost 5 bases, J lost 4 bases, and 18 bases lay in between. This CDR3 region has 16 residues. Germline V gene data show CDR1 as SEHNR and CDR2 as FQNEAQ (reference sequence). This CDR3 is CASSVGGAGRNQPQHF. CDR3 nucleotide sequence: TGTGCCAGCAGCGTGGGGGGGGCAGGTCGAAATCAGCCCCAGCATTTT. The full variable domain, rest sourced from reference TRBV7-9 and TRBJ1-5, is DTGVSQNPRHKITKRGQNVTFRCDPISEHNRLYWYRQTLGQGPEFLTYFQNEAQLEKSRLLSDRFSAERPKGSFSTLEIQRTEQGDSAMYLCASSVGGAGRNQPQHFGDGTRLSIL.

This clonotype was observed many times. This rearrangement joins TRBV12-3 or TRBV12-4 to TRBJ2-7; 8 bases line up with TRBD1. The CDR3 length is 16 residues. V was pared by 5 bases and J by 1 base, with 10 bases of the junction left unmatched. The CDR3 DNA reads as TGTGCCAGCAGTCCCCAGACAGGGGTTGGGTCCTACGAGCAGTACTTC. Translating it yields CASSPQTGVGSYEQYF.

The chain carries TRBV20-1 and TRBJ2-7; the match to TRBD2 covers 12 bases. The CDR3 is 14 residues long. The V gene's germline CDR1 is DFQATT and CDR2 SNEGSKA (reference sequence). Trimming removed 6 bases from V and 6 bases from J; junction bases left unmatched: 9. CDR3 residues: CSARRLAGALEQYF. DNA for the CDR3: TGCAGTGCGAGAAGACTAGCGGGAGCACTCGAGCAGTACTTC.

This clonotype has just a few counts. The J gene is TRBJ2-2, the V gene TRBV28; D ambiguous. Trimming removed 6 bases at V and 5 bases at J, with 13 bases between. The CDR3 has 14 residues. Germline-derived CDR1 and CDR2 are MDHEN and SYDVKM. This CDR3 is CASSPPTRTGELFF. The CDR3 DNA is TGTGCCAGCAGCCCCCCAACGAGAACCGGGGAGCTGTTTTTT.

This chain joins TRBV28 and TRBJ2-7; 7 nucleotides align to TRBD2. CDR3 length: 15 residues. V dropped 2 bases and J dropped 3; count of bases not matched to a gene: 7. In germline, CDR1 is MDHEN, CDR2 SYDVKM. CDR3 bases: TGTGCCAGCAGTTTACCCCTGCCGGGAGGCTACGAGCAGTACTTC. Residues: CASSLPLPGGYEQYF.

This chain joins TRBV30 and TRBJ2-1; no clear D gene. This CDR3 contains 11 residues. CDR1 is GTSNPN and CDR2 is SVGIG in the germline V gene (reference sequence). Trimming left V 2 bases short and J 7 bases short, with 6 bases between. The CDR3 sequence: CAWSHYNEQFF. The DNA for the CDR3 is TGTGCCTGGAGTCACTATAATGAGCAGTTCTTC.

This clonotype came up many times. The chain carries TRBV12-3 or TRBV12-4 and TRBJ2-1; TRBD2 agrees at 9 bases. Trimming at V came to 10 bases and at J to 10 bases, leaving 23 bases not matched to a gene. CDR3 length: 17 amino acids. The CDR3 here is CATTREGGRASRGEQFF. Written as DNA, the CDR3 is TGTGCCACAACTCGGGAGGGCGGGAGGGCCAGTAGGGGGGAGCAGTTCTTC.

This clonotype has at least ten counts. CDR3 DNA: TGTGCCAGCAGTGCCCCGAGGCGGGGCGGGAAGACCCAGTACTTC. Protein: CASSAPRRGGKTQYF. The chain joins TRBV12-3 or TRBV12-4 to TRBJ2-5, with D maybe TRBD2 (6 bases). The ends were cut back, 5 bases at V and 6 bases at J, with 19 bases in the middle. The CDR3 spans 15 residues.

Only a few counts were recorded for this clonotype. The V and J genes are TRBV15 and TRBJ2-1; D not resolved. The CDR3 is 12 residues long. Germline loops: CDR1 LNHNV, CDR2 YYDKDF (reference sequence). The V gene lost 1 base and the J gene lost 7 bases, with 5 bases spanning the gap. The CDR3 loop is CATSRAVNEQFF. The CDR3 DNA sequence: TGTGCCACCAGCAGAGCCGTGAATGAGCAGTTCTTC.

This clonotype was seen repeatedly, ten times or more. The V call is TRBV7-3, the J call TRBJ1-3, with D perhaps matching TRBD1 (5 bases). The CDR3 covers 18 residues. The V and J ends lost 5 bases and 0 bases respectively, with 20 bases between them. Germline V gene sequence: CDR1 SGHTA, CDR2 FQGTGA. The CDR3: CASSHPAHPGSSGNTIYF. CDR3 nucleotides: TGTGCCAGCAGCCACCCGGCCCATCCAGGGAGCTCTGGAAACACCATATATTTT.

This clonotype has at least ten counts. The chain has TRBV11-2 and TRBJ2-1; D perhaps matches TRBD1 (7 bases). Trimming cost V 7 bases and J 12 bases, with 31 bases left between them. CDR3 length: 17 residues. Per the germline V gene, CDR1 is SGHAT and CDR2 is FQNNGV. The CDR3 here is CASIDLGGTDEKRRQFF. For the CDR3, the DNA is TGTGCCAGCATCGACCTAGGAGGGACAGACGAAAAGAGGCGGCAGTTCTTC.

This clonotype was observed at least ten times. The chain recombines TRBV7-9 with TRBJ2-3, with 8 bases lining up with TRBD2. This CDR3 has 17 amino acids. Germline assignment: CDR1 SEHNR and CDR2 FQNEAQ (reference sequence). The V and J ends lost 7 bases and 6 bases, in that order; junction bases with no gene match: 18. CDR3 bases: TGTGCCAGCACCATCTACCCCAGAGCGGGGGTGATGGATACGCAGTATTTT. Amino acids: CASTIYPRAGVMDTQYF.

This clonotype was observed many times. The rearrangement links TRBV29-1 to TRBJ1-4; D is ambiguous. Trimming took 7 bases from V and 8 from J, leaving 17 bases between them. The germline V gene encodes CDR1 SQVTM and CDR2 ANQGSEA. The CDR3 is made up of 13 amino acids. In DNA form, the CDR3 reads TGCAGCGCCTCCGGTAAATCGTGGGAAAAACTGTTTTTT. It yields the protein CSASGKSWEKLFF.